This TCR beta chain originates from a study of memory CD4+ T cells and cytomegalovirus serostatus. Single viable CD3+CD4+CD8-CD45RO+ cells were sorted as the memory CD4+ T cells. The V gene's germline CDR1 is SGHNT and CDR2 YYREEE (reference sequence). V gave up 3 bases and J gave up 2 bases, with 17 bases separating them. The CDR3 extends over 16 amino acids. TCRdb's copy holds only in-frame clones and misses some; the assay was immunoSEQ multiplex PCR. The sample records about 52,000 clones, about 83% being singletons. The TCR was taken from an adult in good health and CMV-seropositive. The sample was memory CD4+ T cells from blood. The chain recombines TRBV5-4 with TRBJ1-1; D call uncertain. CDR3 protein: CASSWGINNLNTEAFF. CDR3 DNA sequence: TGTGCCAGCAGCTGGGGAATCAACAACCTTAACACTGAAGCTTTCTTT.